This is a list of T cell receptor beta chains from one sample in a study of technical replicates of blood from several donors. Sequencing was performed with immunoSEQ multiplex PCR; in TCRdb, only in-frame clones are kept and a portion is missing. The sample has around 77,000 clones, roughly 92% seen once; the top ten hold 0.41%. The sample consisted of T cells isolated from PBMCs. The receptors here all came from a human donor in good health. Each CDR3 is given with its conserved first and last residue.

CDR3 protein: CASSLGASGSHTLYEQYF; V gene: TRBV5-1; CDR3 length: 18
CDR3 protein: CASRGLGTGIGYTF; V gene: TRBV19; CDR3 length: 14
CDR3 protein: CASRQRVAEAYEQYF; V gene: TRBV11-3; CDR3 length: 15
CDR3 protein: CASRLSGSPEQYF; V gene: TRBV19; CDR3 length: 13
CDR3 protein: CASSENLAGLITYEQYF; V gene: TRBV2; CDR3 length: 17
CDR3 protein: CASSPNVGQIATDTQYF; V gene: TRBV18; CDR3 length: 17
CDR3 protein: CASGQANEKLFF; V gene: TRBV11-3; CDR3 length: 12
CDR3 protein: CASSFRGRGGRAYEQYF; V gene: TRBV27; CDR3 length: 17
CDR3 protein: CASSKLGTGPTEAFF; V gene: TRBV18; CDR3 length: 15
CDR3 protein: CASSIQNSNQPQHF; V gene: TRBV19; CDR3 length: 14
CDR3 protein: CASSRWGGEQPQHF; V gene: TRBV7-2; CDR3 length: 14
CDR3 protein: CASSIRQEANEKLFF; V gene: TRBV7-2; CDR3 length: 15
CDR3 protein: CASSLGQGYYEQYF; V gene: TRBV27; CDR3 length: 14
CDR3 protein: CASSKEEVLYEQYF; V gene: TRBV21-1; CDR3 length: 14
CDR3 protein: CASSPGRHQPQHF; V gene: TRBV27; CDR3 length: 13
CDR3 protein: CASSQVFGATEAFF; V gene: TRBV4-1; CDR3 length: 14
CDR3 protein: CASSLRAAGRTEAFF; V gene: TRBV5-1; CDR3 length: 15
CDR3 protein: CAWSLDMLSGNTIYF; V gene: TRBV30; CDR3 length: 15
CDR3 protein: CASSEYMGLTLYEQYF; V gene: TRBV25-1; CDR3 length: 16
CDR3 protein: CASSLVVVNTEAFF; V gene: TRBV7-8; CDR3 length: 14
CDR3 protein: CASSPRAEQYF; V gene: TRBV7-9; CDR3 length: 11
CDR3 protein: CASSTTGGYEQYF; V gene: TRBV9; CDR3 length: 13
CDR3 protein: CASSQEGLSGNTIYF; V gene: TRBV14; CDR3 length: 15
CDR3 protein: CASSLDAAPNRWNEQFF; V gene: TRBV5-6; CDR3 length: 17
CDR3 protein: CASSLENRGHRDQPQHF; V gene: TRBV7-9; CDR3 length: 17
CDR3 protein: CAWSWGDGEQYF; V gene: TRBV30; CDR3 length: 12
CDR3 protein: CASRGTDTQYF; V gene: TRBV19; CDR3 length: 11
CDR3 protein: CASKGASGNTIYF; V gene: TRBV6-6; CDR3 length: 13
CDR3 protein: CASSPRALNTGELFF; V gene: TRBV9; CDR3 length: 15
CDR3 protein: CASSQVSSPKQFF; V gene: TRBV4-3; CDR3 length: 13
CDR3 protein: CASSIGGTGSEAFF; V gene: TRBV19; CDR3 length: 14
CDR3 protein: CASIRTEAYEQYF; V gene: TRBV25-1; CDR3 length: 13